This TCR beta chain was documented in a study of cytomegalovirus exposure and HLA in healthy donors (TCRdb year 2017). Study-wide context: A later analysis indicated that the 95 to 150 validation repertoires were generated on the platform also employed for the roughly 720 repertoires of the first cohort. The study aimed to test whether cataloging public T cell receptors could reveal signatures of past pathogen exposure. Besides the first cohort of hundreds of subjects, a separate validation cohort made up of 95 to 150 different subjects was used. High-throughput TCR immunosequencing, statistical association of individual TCRs with disease status, and machine learning were combined to predict cytomegalovirus infection status. What the research found in general, with its limitations: Most TCR sequences were observed very rarely across donors, whereas some public TCRs were present in many individuals. The authors suggested that the approach could potentially be extended to other disease states and immunological phenotypes. A later analysis found that TCRs clustered in the first cohort also tended to co-occur in the roughly 110 validation repertoires, with more than 90% of cluster scores above 0. Cytomegalovirus status was reported to be diagnosed by the classifier with high specificity and sensitivity in both the original and validation cohorts. A later analysis lacked HLA typing for the validation cohort, so it scored co-occurrence in that cohort across all 110 or so repertoires. The study gave a list of 150 to 200 TCR beta chains associated with cytomegalovirus. A few of the identified cytomegalovirus-associated TCR beta chains were confirmed in vitro to be specific for cytomegalovirus antigens.

V is cut back by 2 bases and J by 10 bases, with 16 bases in the junction unmatched. In the germline V gene, CDR1 corresponds to SNHLY and CDR2 to FYNNEI. From the cysteine through the phenylalanine, the CDR3 covers 16 amino acids. CDR3 DNA is the only sequence kept; it has 48 bases, read in frame from the first base. Separate from the roughly 700-subject first cohort, the validation cohort of 120 subjects was the group to which the donors belonged. Of note for this clone: Its cognate antigen has yet to be identified. It has no much larger one-base neighbor in the sample; base qualities were not kept.

The library came from the immunoSEQ multiplex PCR assay. The authors processed their data as follows. A statistical classification framework was built for diagnosing cytomegalovirus status from the catalog of TCR beta chain sequences. TCRdb took this table from immuneACCESS and kept in-frame rearrangements with V and J called. Such tables lack part of the clones; where checked against another copy, unresolved V genes explain under half of the gap, and the rest is unexplained. That table gives V, J and clone size, and the DNA gave D and trimming. This sample comprises approximately 280,000 clones, roughly 90% of them detected only once. Clones ranked in the top ten supply around 0.92% of the sample.

This TCR was recovered from a woman between 18 and 29 years old in good health and CMV-seronegative. The sequencing sample was made of PBMCs. The rearranged segments are TRBV2 and TRBJ1-2; TRBD1 aligns with 7 central bases. The CDR3 amino acid sequence is: CASSEWTVGTVGIYTF. The bases read TGTGCCAGCAGTGAATGGACAGTAGGGACAGTGGGGATCTACACCTTC.